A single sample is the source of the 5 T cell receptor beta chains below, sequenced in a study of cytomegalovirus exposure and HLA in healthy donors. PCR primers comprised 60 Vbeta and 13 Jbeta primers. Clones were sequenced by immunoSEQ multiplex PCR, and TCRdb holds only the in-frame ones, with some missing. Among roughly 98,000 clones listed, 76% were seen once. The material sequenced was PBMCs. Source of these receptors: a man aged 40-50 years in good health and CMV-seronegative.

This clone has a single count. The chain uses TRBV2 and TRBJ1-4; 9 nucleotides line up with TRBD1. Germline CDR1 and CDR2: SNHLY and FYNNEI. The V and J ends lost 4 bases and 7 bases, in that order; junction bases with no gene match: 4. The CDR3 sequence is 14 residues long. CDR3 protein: CASSADRGIEKLFF. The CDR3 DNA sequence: TGTGCCAGCAGTGCCGACAGGGGGATTGAAAAACTGTTTTTT.

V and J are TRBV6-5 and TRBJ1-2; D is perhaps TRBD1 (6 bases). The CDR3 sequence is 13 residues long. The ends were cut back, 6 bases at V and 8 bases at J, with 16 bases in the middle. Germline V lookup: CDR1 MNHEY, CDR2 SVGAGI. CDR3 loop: CASSYGGGRGYTF. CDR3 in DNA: TGTGCCAGCAGCTACGGGGGCGGGCGGGGCTACACCTTC.

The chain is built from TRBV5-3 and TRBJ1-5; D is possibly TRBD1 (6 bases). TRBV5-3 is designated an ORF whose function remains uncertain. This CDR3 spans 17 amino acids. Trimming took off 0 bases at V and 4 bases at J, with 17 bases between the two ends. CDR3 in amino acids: CARSLAGGGQLNQPQHF. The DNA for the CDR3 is TGTGCCAGAAGCTTGGCTGGGGGTGGACAGTTAAATCAGCCCCAGCATTTT.

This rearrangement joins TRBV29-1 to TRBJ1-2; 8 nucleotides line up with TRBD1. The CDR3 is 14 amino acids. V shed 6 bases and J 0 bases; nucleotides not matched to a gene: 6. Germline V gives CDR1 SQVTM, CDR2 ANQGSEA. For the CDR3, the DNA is TGCAGCGTAACGGTACAGGGGGCTAACTATGGCTACACCTTC. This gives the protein CSVTVQGANYGYTF.

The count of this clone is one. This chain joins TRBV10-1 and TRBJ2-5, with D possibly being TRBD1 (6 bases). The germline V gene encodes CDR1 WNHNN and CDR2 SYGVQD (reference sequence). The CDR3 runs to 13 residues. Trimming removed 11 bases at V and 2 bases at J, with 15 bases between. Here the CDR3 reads CARRRGKQETQYF. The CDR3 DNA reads TGCGCCCGCCGCAGGGGCAAACAAGAGACCCAGTACTTC.